One sample yielded the 30 T cell receptor beta chains listed below, sequenced in a study of cytomegalovirus exposure and HLA in healthy donors. The PCR had 60 Vbeta and 13 Jbeta primers. This table comes from immunoSEQ multiplex PCR, and its TCRdb copy is limited to in-frame clones, with some not included. The sample holds about 130,000 clones, 82% seen once. Input material: PBMCs. These receptors all come from a boy younger than 10 in good health and CMV-seronegative.

CDR3 region: CASSPSGLITNTEAFF. The CDR3 bases are TGTGCCAGCAGCCCATCTGGGCTTATAACGAACACTGAAGCTTTCTTT. V is TRBV5-5 and J is TRBJ1-1; D gene ambiguous. The CDR3 is made up of 16 amino acids. Trimming took 4 bases from V and 1 from J, leaving 17 bases between them. Germline V gene data show CDR1 as SGHKS and CDR2 as YYEKEE (reference sequence).

This clone was detected a few times. The chain carries TRBV11-2 and TRBJ2-3; a possible D gene is TRBD2 (6 bases). V lost 3 bases to trimming and J lost 5 bases, with 12 bases between them. Germline V gives CDR1 SGHAT, CDR2 FQNNGV. The CDR3 sequence is 14 residues long. This CDR3 is CASSFSGRGDTQYF. CDR3 DNA: TGTGCCAGCAGCTTTTCGGGGCGGGGAGATACGCAGTATTTT.

The chain couples TRBV5-6 to TRBJ1-5; 12 nucleotides match TRBD1. Losses at the gene ends were 2 bases for V and 6 bases for J; bases not matched to a gene: 3. Germline V gene sequence: CDR1 SGHDT, CDR2 YYEEEE. The CDR3 consists of 15 residues. The CDR3 nucleotides are TGTGCCAGCAGCTTCGGGACAGGGGGCTTTCAGCCCCAGCATTTT. This sequence encodes CASSFGTGGFQPQHF. The variable domain in full, with the rest retrieved from reference TRBV5-6 and TRBJ1-5, is DAGVTQSPTHLIKTRGQQVTLRCSPKSGHDTVSWYQQALGQGPQFIFQYYEEEERQRGNFPDRFSGHQFPNYSSELNVNALLLGDSALYLCASSFGTGGFQPQHFGDGTRLSIL.

This sequence joins TRBV25-1 and TRBJ1-1; 7 nucleotides align to TRBD1. Trimming cost V 7 bases and J 6 bases; bases outside gene matches: 11. This CDR3 spans 14 amino acids. Germline loops: CDR1 MGHDK, CDR2 SYGVNS. CDR3 bases: TGTGCCAGCAAACGTGGAGGGGGCGAGTCTGAAGCTTTCTTT. This codes for CASKRGGGESEAFF.

V usage is TRBV11-3 and J usage is TRBJ2-3; D gene ambiguous. Germline assignment: CDR1 SGHNT and CDR2 YENEEA. V lost 1 base and J 0 bases, leaving 8 bases between the germline ends. This CDR3 comprises 15 residues. CDR3 sequence (DNA): TGTGCCAGCAGCTTAGGGGCGATTAGCACAGATACGCAGTATTTT. Encoded protein: CASSLGAISTDTQYF. Looking up the rest from reference TRBV11-3 and TRBJ2-3 gives the full variable domain: EAGVVQSPRYKIIEKKQPVAFWCNPISGHNTLYWYLQNLGQGPELLIRYENEEAVDDSQLPKDRFSAERLKGVDSTLKIQPAELGDSAVYLCASSLGAISTDTQYFGPGTRLTVL.

The V call is TRBV4-3, the J call TRBJ1-5; 7 nucleotides align to TRBD1. CDR3 length equals 15 residues. The V segment lost 3 bases and the J segment 2 bases; nucleotides outside the gene matches: 4. Per the germline V gene, CDR1 is LGHNA and CDR2 is YSLEER. CDR3 loop: CASSQDQGGNQPQHF. CDR3 DNA: TGCGCCAGCAGCCAGGACCAGGGGGGCAATCAGCCCCAGCATTTT.

The gene calls are TRBV6-4 and TRBJ2-1, with D unclear. The V gene lost 2 bases and the J gene lost 13 bases, with 15 bases spanning the gap. Germline CDR1 is MRHNA and CDR2 is SNTAGT. CDR3 size: 13 residues. This chain's CDR3 is CASSDGAASRQFF. The CDR3 bases are TGTGCCAGCAGTGACGGAGCCGCCTCACGACAGTTCTTC.

The chain links TRBV4-1 to TRBJ2-1; 9 nucleotides align to TRBD2. The length of the CDR3 is 17 residues. Germline values: CDR1 MGHRA, CDR2 YSYEKL. The V segment lost 3 bases and the J segment 5 bases; nucleotides outside the gene matches: 11. The CDR3 nucleotides are TGCGCCAGCAGCCAGCTCTCTCCTAGCGGGATTCACAATGAGCAGTTCTTC. Translated, it gives CASSQLSPSGIHNEQFF.

This rearrangement joins TRBV2 to TRBJ2-7; 8 bases are a match to TRBD1. This CDR3 spans 12 amino acids. Germline V lookup: CDR1 SNHLY, CDR2 FYNNEI. The V segment lost 10 bases and the J segment 6 bases; nucleotides outside the gene matches: 8. DNA for the CDR3: TGTGCCACAGACAGGGGTCTGGGCGAGCAGTACGTC. Encoded protein: CATDRGLGEQYV.

CDR3 sequence reads: CASSQNISLWNTEAFF. The CDR3 bases are TGTGCCAGCAGCCAAAACATCAGTCTGTGGAACACTGAAGCTTTCTTT. The chain is built from TRBV16 and TRBJ1-1; D not certain. Germline V gives CDR1 KGHSY, CDR2 FQNENV. CDR3 length: 16 residues. Trimming shortened V by 2 bases and J by 1 base, and 14 bases separated the two germline ends.

This sequence joins TRBV27 and TRBJ2-6; 7 nucleotides agree with TRBD1. Germline CDR1 reads MNHEY; CDR2 reads SMNVEV (reference sequence). Unmatched junction bases numbered 5, after V lost 3 bases and J lost 0 bases. This CDR3 region has 17 residues. The CDR3 region has the DNA TGTGCCAGCAGTTTTACAGGGGCCCTCTCTGGGGCCAACGTCCTGACTTTC. Its translation is CASSFTGALSGANVLTF.

This chain links TRBV6-1 with TRBJ2-2; 10 bases fit TRBD1. In germline, CDR1 is MNHNS, CDR2 SASEGT. There are 19 residues in the CDR3. V gave up 0 bases and J gave up 0 bases; unmatched junction bases: 7. The CDR3 loop reads CASSEALGTGASNTGELFF. CDR3 in DNA: TGTGCCAGCAGTGAAGCGCTGGGGACAGGGGCTTCGAACACCGGGGAGCTGTTTTTT.

V and J are TRBV29-1 and TRBJ2-3; D call uncertain. Germline CDR1 is SQVTM and CDR2 is ANQGSEA. The CDR3 loop spans 14 amino acids. V dropped 0 bases and J dropped 4 bases, with 11 bases sitting between them. The CDR3 sequence is CSVEDLSVSDTQYF. CDR3 DNA: TGCAGCGTTGAAGATCTTTCGGTTTCAGATACGCAGTATTTT.

V and J are TRBV6-5 and TRBJ2-3; unclear D gene. This CDR3 has 14 amino acids. The V gene lost 0 bases and the J gene lost 10 bases, with 14 bases spanning the gap. Germline assignment: CDR1 MNHEY and CDR2 SVGAGI. This CDR3 reads CASSYSISGEAQYF. The CDR3 DNA follows: TGTGCCAGCAGTTACTCGATTTCTGGAGAGGCGCAGTATTTT.

V and J are TRBV11-2 and TRBJ2-5; 9 nucleotides align to TRBD2. Unmatched junction bases numbered 10, after V lost 6 bases and J lost 5 bases. The CDR3 is made up of 15 amino acids. Per the germline V gene, CDR1 is SGHAT and CDR2 is FQNNGV. The CDR3 loop reads CASRPLAGVAETQYF. The CDR3 DNA is TGTGCCAGCAGGCCTTTAGCGGGGGTAGCGGAGACCCAGTACTTC.

This clone occurred once. The CDR3 reads CASSGPPNYGYTF. The CDR3 nucleotides read TGCGCCAGCAGCGGGCCCCCGAACTATGGCTACACCTTC. This chain links TRBV4-1 with TRBJ1-2, with unresolved D. CDR1 is MGHRA, CDR2 YSYEKL, per germline. The V end was cut by 5 bases, the J end by 2 bases, with 9 bases between. The CDR3 sequence is 13 residues long.

Of note for this clone: The sample carries other DNA sequences with the same CDR3. This chain uses TRBV2 with TRBJ2-5; TRBD2 might be the D (6 bases). The germline gives CDR1 SNHLY, CDR2 FYNNEI. Between the trimmed V and J ends, which lost 6 bases and 2 bases, there was a span of 10 bases. The CDR3 loop spans 13 amino acids. CDR3 region: CASRRDWQETQYF. The CDR3 coding sequence is TGTGCCAGCAGGCGGGACTGGCAAGAGACCCAGTACTTC.

The rearrangement uses TRBV5-1 and TRBJ2-4; 15 nucleotides agree with TRBD2. The length of the CDR3 is 22 residues. Germline loops: CDR1 SGHRS, CDR2 YFSETQ. With V trimmed by 4 bases and J by 0 bases, 17 bases remained unmatched. This CDR3 reads CASSRGTSGRRARDSAKNIQYF. The CDR3 DNA is TGCGCCAGCAGCCGGGGGACTAGCGGGAGGCGAGCTCGGGATTCAGCCAAAAACATTCAGTACTTC.

This chain uses TRBV13 with TRBJ1-2, with D perhaps matching TRBD1 (6 bases). V lost 5 bases and J 2 bases, leaving 15 bases between the germline ends. The CDR3 contains 15 residues. Germline CDR1 is PRHDT and CDR2 is FYEKMQ (reference sequence). CDR3 in DNA: TGTGCCAGCAGCGTTCTGTACGACAGGAACTATGGCTACACCTTC. Translation: CASSVLYDRNYGYTF. Full variable domain (outside the CDR3, taken from reference TRBV13 and TRBJ1-2): AAGVIQSPRHLIKEKRETATLKCYPIPRHDTVYWYQQGPGQDPQFLISFYEKMQSDKGSIPDRFSAQQFSDYHSELNMSSLELGDSALYFCASSVLYDRNYGYTFGSGTRLTVV.

V usage is TRBV28 and J usage is TRBJ1-2; D is unclear. Germline CDR1 MDHEN, CDR2 SYDVKM. V was pared by 4 bases and J by 0 bases, with 21 bases between. The CDR3 sequence is 18 residues long. The CDR3 spells CASSSPTRGLYANYGYTF. The DNA for the CDR3 is TGTGCCAGCAGTTCCCCTACGAGAGGGTTGTATGCTAACTATGGCTACACCTTC.

V usage is TRBV6-1 and J usage is TRBJ1-1; 9 bases are a match to TRBD1. The V gene's germline CDR1 is MNHNS and CDR2 SASEGT. The CDR3 sequence is 15 residues long. V lost 5 bases, J lost 5 bases, and 9 bases stayed unmatched. The CDR3 reads CASSLGQGLWTEAFF. CDR3 DNA: TGTGCCAGCAGTCTCGGACAGGGGTTGTGGACTGAAGCTTTCTTT.

The table lists this clone with a count of one. The V call is TRBV29-1, the J call TRBJ1-2, with 7 bases matching TRBD1. The CDR3 has 13 amino acids. Germline V lookup: CDR1 SQVTM, CDR2 ANQGSEA. The V segment lost 7 bases and the J segment 6 bases; nucleotides outside the gene matches: 11. CDR3 in DNA: TGCAGCGCACCCGACAGGGCGTATAATGGCTACACCTTC. It encodes CSAPDRAYNGYTF.

The J gene is TRBJ2-7, the V gene TRBV28; the D gene is possibly TRBD2 (5 bases). This CDR3 contains 15 residues. Germline-derived CDR1 and CDR2 are MDHEN and SYDVKM. Trimming took off 5 bases at V and 3 bases at J, with 17 bases between the two ends. The CDR3 nucleotides read TGTGCCAGCAGTCCTCAGGTGAGACTAATCTACGAGCAGTACTTC. Protein: CASSPQVRLIYEQYF.

This chain joins TRBV7-2 and TRBJ2-1; perhaps TRBD2 as D (6 bases). V was clipped by 6 bases and J by 5 bases, with 14 bases between them. This CDR3 region has 14 residues. CDR1 SGHTA and CDR2 FQGNSA come from the germline V gene. Here the CDR3 DNA reads TGTGCCAGCAGATTTCAGCGGGCGCACAATGAGCAGTTCTTC. This codes for CASRFQRAHNEQFF.

The gene calls are TRBV7-8 and TRBJ2-7, with 8 bases that match TRBD2. CDR3 size: 17 residues. The germline CDR1 and CDR2 sequences are SGHVS and FQNEAQ. The J segment lost 2 bases and the V segment lost 5 bases, leaving 14 bases of the junction unmatched. The CDR3 DNA is TGTGCCAGCAGCGCGGGGGCGGCGGGAGGCCGCCCCTACGAGCAGTACGTC. This encodes CASSAGAAGGRPYEQYV.

The chain carries TRBV4-1 and TRBJ2-7; 7 nucleotides align to TRBD1. The V segment lost 1 base and the J segment 2 bases; nucleotides outside the gene matches: 5. The CDR3 contains 15 residues. Germline V CDR1 and CDR2: MGHRA, YSYEKL. The CDR3 DNA sequence: TGCGCCAGCAGCCAAGGCCCCGGGACAGCCTACGAGCAGTACTTC. Translating gives CASSQGPGTAYEQYF.

The table lists this clone with a few counts. The rearrangement uses TRBV28 and TRBJ2-7, with TRBD1 identical over 7 bases. CDR3 size: 18 residues. Germline values: CDR1 MDHEN, CDR2 SYDVKM. With 4 bases clipped from V and 2 bases from J, the junction kept 17 bases outside the gene matches. The CDR3 DNA sequence: TGTGCCAGCAGTTCCCCATCGTTACAGGGGAACACAACCTACGAGCAGTACGTC. Its protein product is CASSSPSLQGNTTYEQYV.

V and J are TRBV6-4 and TRBJ2-2, with 11 bases lining up with TRBD1. J was trimmed by 6 bases and V by 0 bases; bases with no gene match: 0. Germline CDR1 is MRHNA and CDR2 is SNTAGT. The CDR3 length is 15 residues. The DNA for the CDR3 is TGTGCCAGCAGTGACTCGGGACAGGGGGCCGGGGAGCTGTTTTTT. Amino acid sequence: CASSDSGQGAGELFF.

This chain joins TRBV5-6 and TRBJ1-6, with no clear D. Germline CDR1 reads SGHDT; CDR2 reads YYEEEE. The V and J ends lost 4 bases and 0 bases respectively, with 11 bases between them. The CDR3 covers 16 residues. Here the CDR3 DNA reads TGTGCCAGCAGCCATTTAAGGAGCTCCTATAATTCACCCCTCCACTTT. Amino acid sequence: CASSHLRSSYNSPLHF.

The J gene is TRBJ1-1, the V gene TRBV4-2; D is undetermined. The CDR3 runs 16 residues. V lost 1 base, J lost 0 bases, and 12 bases lay in between. Germline assignment: CDR1 LGHNA and CDR2 YNFKEQ. For the CDR3, the DNA is TGTGCCAGCAGCCAAGGTGCTGAGTATATGAACACTGAAGCTTTCTTT. Residues: CASSQGAEYMNTEAFF.